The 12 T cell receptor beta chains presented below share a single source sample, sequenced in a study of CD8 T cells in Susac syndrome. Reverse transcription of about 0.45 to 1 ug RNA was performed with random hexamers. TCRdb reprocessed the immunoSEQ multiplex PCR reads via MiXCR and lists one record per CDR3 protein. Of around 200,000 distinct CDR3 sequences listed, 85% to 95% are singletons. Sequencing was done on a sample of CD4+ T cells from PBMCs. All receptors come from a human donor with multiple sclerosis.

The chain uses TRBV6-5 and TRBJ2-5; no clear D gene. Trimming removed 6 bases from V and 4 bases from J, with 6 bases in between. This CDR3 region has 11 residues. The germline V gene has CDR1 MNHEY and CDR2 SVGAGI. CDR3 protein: CASRILETQYF. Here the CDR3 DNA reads TGTGCCAGCAGGATATTAGAGACCCAGTACTTC.

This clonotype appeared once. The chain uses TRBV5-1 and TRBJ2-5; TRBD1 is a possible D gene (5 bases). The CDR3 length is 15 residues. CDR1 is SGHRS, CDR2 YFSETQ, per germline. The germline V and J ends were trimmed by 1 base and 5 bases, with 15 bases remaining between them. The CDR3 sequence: CASSLTVQGAETQYF. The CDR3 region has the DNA TGCGCCAGCAGCTTGACTGTCCAGGGCGCGGAGACCCAGTACTTC.

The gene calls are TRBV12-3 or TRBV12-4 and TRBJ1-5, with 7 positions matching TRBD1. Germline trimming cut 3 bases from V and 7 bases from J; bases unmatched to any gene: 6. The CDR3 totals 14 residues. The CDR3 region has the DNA TGTGCCAGCAGTTTGCAGGGGGGCGGGCAGCCCCAGCATTTT. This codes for CASSLQGGGQPQHF.

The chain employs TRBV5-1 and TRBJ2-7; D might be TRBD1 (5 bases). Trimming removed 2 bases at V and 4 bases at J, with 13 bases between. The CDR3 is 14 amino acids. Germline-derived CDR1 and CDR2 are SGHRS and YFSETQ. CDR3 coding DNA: TGCGCCAGCAGCTTTGGCAGGGTTTCGTACGAGCAGTACGTC. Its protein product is CASSFGRVSYEQYV.

CDR3 sequence: CASSLSTGGGGGQPQHF. The CDR3 nucleotides are TGTGCCAGCAGCCTTAGTACAGGGGGCGGTGGTGGTCAGCCCCAGCATTTT. V gene TRBV4-2 combines with J gene TRBJ1-5, with 9 nucleotides matching TRBD1. V lost 4 bases to trimming and J lost 6 bases; unmatched junction nucleotides: 13. The germline CDR1 and CDR2 sequences are LGHNA and YNFKEQ. CDR3 size: 17 residues.

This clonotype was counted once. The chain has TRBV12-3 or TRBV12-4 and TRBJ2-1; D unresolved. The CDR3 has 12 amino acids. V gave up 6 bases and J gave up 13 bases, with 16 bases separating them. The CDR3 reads CASSPLRNAQFF. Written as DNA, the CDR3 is TGTGCCAGCAGCCCCCTCCGGAACGCTCAGTTCTTC.

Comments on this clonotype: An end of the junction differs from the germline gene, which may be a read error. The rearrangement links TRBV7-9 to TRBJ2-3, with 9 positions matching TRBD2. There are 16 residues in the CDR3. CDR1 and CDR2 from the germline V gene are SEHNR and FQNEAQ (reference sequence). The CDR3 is CASSLSSGTSTDTQYF. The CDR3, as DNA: TGTGCCAGCAGCTTATCTTCCGGGACTAGCACGGATACGCAGTATTTT.

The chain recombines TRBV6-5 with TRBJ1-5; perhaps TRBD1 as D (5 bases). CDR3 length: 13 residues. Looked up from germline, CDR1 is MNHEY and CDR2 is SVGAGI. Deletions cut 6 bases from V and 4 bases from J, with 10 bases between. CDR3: CASSMQGNQPQHF. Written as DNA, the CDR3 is TGTGCCAGCAGCATGCAGGGTAATCAGCCCCAGCATTTT.

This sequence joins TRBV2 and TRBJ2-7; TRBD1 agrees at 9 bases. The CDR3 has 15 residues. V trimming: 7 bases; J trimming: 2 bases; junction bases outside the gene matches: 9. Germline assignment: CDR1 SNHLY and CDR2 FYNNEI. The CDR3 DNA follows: TGTGCCAGCACCCTAAGTAGGGACAGGGCCTACGAGCAGTACGTC. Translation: CASTLSRDRAYEQYV.

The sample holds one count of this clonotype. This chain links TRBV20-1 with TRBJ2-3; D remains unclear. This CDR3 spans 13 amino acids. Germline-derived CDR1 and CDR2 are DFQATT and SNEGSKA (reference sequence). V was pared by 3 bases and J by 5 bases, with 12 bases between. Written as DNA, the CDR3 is TGCAGTGCTAGCGGTCACTTGCTAGATACGCAGTATTTT. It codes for CSASGHLLDTQYF.

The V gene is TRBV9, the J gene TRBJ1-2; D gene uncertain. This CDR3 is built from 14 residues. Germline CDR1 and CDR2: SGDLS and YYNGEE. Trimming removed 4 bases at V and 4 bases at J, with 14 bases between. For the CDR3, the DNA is TGTGCCAGCAGCACGACGACAAACCTCTATGGCTACACCTTC. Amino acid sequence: CASSTTTNLYGYTF.

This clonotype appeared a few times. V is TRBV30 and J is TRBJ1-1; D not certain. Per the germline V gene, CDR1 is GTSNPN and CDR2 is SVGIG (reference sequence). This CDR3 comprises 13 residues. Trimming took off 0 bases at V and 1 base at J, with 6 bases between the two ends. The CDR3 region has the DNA TGTGCCTGGAGTGTGGATTCGAACACTGAAGCTTTCTTT. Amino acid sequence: CAWSVDSNTEAFF.